Ten or more counts support the clone carrying this T cell receptor (beta chain). The antigen remains unidentified. The record originates from a study of T cell repertoires in cytomegalovirus infection. One entry per CDR3 protein results from TCRdb running MiXCR on the reads. Here the sample spans 550,000 to 850,000 distinct CDR3 sequences, roughly 36% being singletons. The sequences come from cultured PBMCs, collected from culture after CMV antigen stimulation. The sequence was obtained from a human donor in good health (CMV status not recorded). Some clones in this sample may be carry-over from other donors' samples.

The CDR3 protein is CAPEVGEQFF. CDR3 nucleotide sequence: TGTGCCCCGGAGGTCGGTGAGCAGTTCTTC. The chain employs TRBV7-8 and TRBJ2-1; maybe TRBD2 (5 bases). The germline CDR1 and CDR2 sequences are SGHVS and FQNEAQ. The CDR3 extends over 10 amino acids. V was cut by 11 bases and J by 9 bases, with 11 bases left in between. Full variable domain (outside the CDR3, taken from reference TRBV7-8 and TRBJ2-1): GAGVSQSPRYKVAKRGQDVALRCDPISGHVSLFWYQQALGQGPEFLTYFQNEAQLDKSGLPSDRFFAERPEGSVSTLKIQRTQQEDSAVYLCAPEVGEQFFGPGTRLTVL.